The 18 T cell receptor beta chains presented below share a single source sample, sequenced in a study of blood T cell dynamics during melanoma immunotherapy. As for time point: week 3, after first cycle of checkpoint inhibitor. Clones were read by immunoSEQ multiplex PCR, and TCRdb kept only the in-frame ones, dropping some. The sample has some 15,000 clones, around nine tenths seen once. The material was effector memory CD8+ T cells from blood, obtained from a patient treated with checkpoint blockade. The receptors originated from a human donor with melanoma.

This clone has only one observation. The chain uses TRBV2 and TRBJ1-2, with TRBD1 as a possible D gene (5 bases). The ends were cut back, 1 base at V and 1 base at J, with 10 bases in the middle. The CDR3 is 15 residues long. CDR1 and CDR2 (germline): SNHLY, FYNNEI. CDR3 amino acids: CASSEGGGVNYGYTF. CDR3 DNA sequence: TGTGCCAGCAGTGAAGGGGGGGGTGTTAACTATGGCTACACCTTC.

The chain uses TRBV16 and TRBJ1-1; a weak D match, TRBD1 (6 bases). This CDR3 is 14 amino acids long. With 4 bases removed from V and 3 bases from J, the gap between germline ends came to 12 bases. Germline V gene sequence: CDR1 KGHSY, CDR2 FQNENV. CDR3 region: CASSLGTRYTEAFF. Written as DNA, the CDR3 is TGTGCCAGCAGCCTCGGGACAAGATACACTGAAGCTTTCTTT.

This sequence joins TRBV4-3 and TRBJ2-3; D unresolved. The germline V gene has CDR1 LGHNA and CDR2 YSLEER. Trimming removed 0 bases at V and 1 base at J, with 14 bases between. There are 17 residues in the CDR3. The CDR3 is CASSQERLVSRTDTQYF. The CDR3 DNA reads TGCGCCAGCAGCCAAGAGCGGCTAGTCTCTCGCACAGATACGCAGTATTTT.

This sequence joins TRBV27 and TRBJ1-2; a possible D gene is TRBD1 (5 bases). Germline V CDR1 and CDR2: MNHEY, SMNVEV (reference sequence). V was clipped by 8 bases and J by 3 bases, with 25 bases between them. The CDR3 runs 17 residues. The CDR3 sequence: CASGISSGPLRYYGYTF. The CDR3 DNA follows: TGTGCCAGCGGTATAAGCTCGGGACCCCTACGATACTATGGCTACACCTTC.

The J gene is TRBJ2-3, the V gene TRBV27; 7 bases agree with TRBD2. Germline loops: CDR1 MNHEY, CDR2 SMNVEV (reference sequence). V lost 4 bases and J lost 6; bases outside the gene matches: 10. The CDR3 covers 15 residues. The CDR3 DNA follows: TGTGCCAGCAGTTCCCCAGGCGGGAGCAGTGATACGCAGTATTTT. Protein sequence: CASSSPGGSSDTQYF.

The chain carries TRBV5-1 and TRBJ1-4, with 9 bases that match TRBD1. The germline gives CDR1 SGHRS, CDR2 YFSETQ. Germline trimming cut 0 bases from V and 9 bases from J; bases unmatched to any gene: 6. The CDR3 runs 15 residues. The CDR3 is CASSLAGTGSQKLFF. CDR3 nucleotide sequence: TGCGCCAGCAGCTTGGCTGGGACAGGGAGCCAAAAACTGTTTTTT.

The chain couples TRBV6-5 to TRBJ2-5; D might be TRBD1 (8 bases). The CDR3 runs to 15 residues. V was pared by 1 base and J by 5 bases, with 14 bases between. Germline values: CDR1 MNHEY, CDR2 SVGAGI. CDR3 DNA: TGTGCCAGCAGTTACTTACAGGGGGGGGCTGAGACCCAGTACTTC. This sequence encodes CASSYLQGGAETQYF.

The CDR3 protein is CASSLGHSYEQYF. CDR3 coding DNA: TGTGCCAGTAGTCTGGGACATTCCTACGAGCAGTACTTC. The genes are TRBV19 and TRBJ2-7; TRBD1 might be the D (6 bases). Germline-derived CDR1 and CDR2 are LNHDA and SQIVND (reference sequence). The CDR3 extends over 13 amino acids. The V and J ends lost 5 bases and 1 base respectively, with 9 bases between them. Using reference TRBV19 and TRBJ2-7 for the parts outside the CDR3, the full variable domain is DGGITQSPKYLFRKEGQNVTLSCEQNLNHDAMYWYRQDPGQGLRLIYYSQIVNDFQKGDIAEGYSVSREKKESFPLTVTSAQKNPTAFYLCASSLGHSYEQYFGPGTRLTVT.

The chain combines TRBV14 with TRBJ2-1, with 9 positions matching TRBD2. J was trimmed by 7 bases and V by 1 base; bases with no gene match: 11. The CDR3 consists of 17 residues. Germline lookup yields CDR1 SGHDN and CDR2 FVKESK. CDR3 sequence: CASSQGTNRREGNEQFF. The CDR3 DNA is TGTGCCAGCAGCCAAGGAACCAACCGGCGGGAGGGGAATGAGCAGTTCTTC.

This clone was detected once. CDR3 sequence (DNA): TGCGCCAGCAGCCCCGGGTGGCGCTCTAACTATGGCTACACCTTC. Encoded protein: CASSPGWRSNYGYTF. The chain recombines TRBV4-3 with TRBJ1-2, with D uncertain. Germline V lookup: CDR1 LGHNA, CDR2 YSLEER. The CDR3 has 15 residues. V was shortened by 4 bases and J by 0 bases, with 12 bases between the two germline ends.

The chain is built from TRBV2 and TRBJ2-7; D perhaps matches TRBD2 (5 bases). Deletions cut 3 bases from V and 7 bases from J, with 13 bases between. The V gene's germline CDR1 is SNHLY and CDR2 FYNNEI. The CDR3 length is 13 residues. The CDR3 DNA is TGTGCCAGCAGTGAGGGCTGGAGGTGGGAGCAGTACTTC. Translation gives CASSEGWRWEQYF. The full variable domain, rest sourced from reference TRBV2 and TRBJ2-7, is EPEVTQTPSHQVTQMGQEVILRCVPISNHLYFYWYRQILGQKVEFLVSFYNNEISEKSEIFDDQFSVERPDGSNFTLKIRSTKLEDSAMYFCASSEGWRWEQYFGPGTRLTVT.

This clone has only one observation. This chain links TRBV19 with TRBJ2-7, with TRBD1 matching over 7 bases. From germline, CDR1 is LNHDA and CDR2 SQIVND (reference sequence). The CDR3 contains 12 residues. The ends lost 10 bases at V and 2 bases at J; junction bases unmatched: 5. The CDR3 is CATSTGPYEQYF. CDR3 in DNA: TGTGCCACCTCGACAGGGCCCTACGAGCAGTACTTC.

V gene TRBV6-5 combines with J gene TRBJ2-3; D is tentatively TRBD1 or TRBD2 (5 bases each). The CDR3 covers 14 residues. Trimming removed 5 bases at V and 2 bases at J, with 11 bases between. Germline CDR1 is MNHEY and CDR2 is SVGAGI. The CDR3 reads CASSLLGDTDTQYF. CDR3 DNA sequence: TGTGCCAGCAGTCTTCTGGGGGACACAGATACGCAGTATTTT.

The V gene is TRBV2, the J gene TRBJ1-3; D might be TRBD1 (6 bases). The CDR3 runs to 12 residues. The V end was cut by 6 bases, the J end by 8 bases, with 11 bases between. Germline CDR1 and CDR2: SNHLY and FYNNEI. CDR3 in DNA: TGTGCCAGCAGGGACAGTGGGTACACCATATATTTT. It specifies CASRDSGYTIYF.

Only one count was recorded for this clone. The chain joins TRBV10-3 to TRBJ2-5; D ambiguous. The V end lost 3 bases, the J end lost 2 bases, and 7 bases lay between the germline ends. Germline V gene lookup returns CDR1 ENHRY and CDR2 SYGVKD. CDR3 length: 13 amino acids. The CDR3: CAISEARQETQYF. CDR3 DNA: TGTGCCATCAGTGAAGCAAGACAAGAGACCCAGTACTTC.

V and J are TRBV4-1 and TRBJ1-1; a weak D match, TRBD1 (5 bases). CDR1 and CDR2 from the germline V gene are MGHRA and YSYEKL. V lost 4 bases, J lost 4 bases, and 13 bases lay in between. The CDR3 runs 14 residues. The CDR3 loop is CASSLTGRGTEAFF. Here the CDR3 DNA reads TGCGCCAGCAGCCTAACAGGAAGGGGCACTGAAGCTTTCTTT.

In this sample, this clone turned up once. The V call is TRBV19, the J call TRBJ1-1, with D uncertain. The V end lost 2 bases, the J end lost 3 bases, and 13 bases lay between the germline ends. The CDR3 is 15 amino acids. Germline assignment: CDR1 LNHDA and CDR2 SQIVND (reference sequence). The CDR3 sequence is CASSIMGSLYTEAFF. DNA for the CDR3: TGTGCCAGTAGTATAATGGGTTCCTTGTACACTGAAGCTTTCTTT.

This chain connects TRBV5-1 to TRBJ2-3, with 7 bases lining up with TRBD1. Trimming cost V 3 bases and J 5 bases; bases outside gene matches: 12. CDR1 is SGHRS and CDR2 is YFSETQ in the germline V gene. This CDR3 is built from 16 residues. CDR3 sequence reads: CASSSNRDRTVDTQYF. The CDR3 DNA reads TGCGCCAGCAGCTCCAACCGGGACAGAACAGTAGATACGCAGTATTTT.